Following are 17 T cell receptor beta chains from one sample sequenced in a study of blood T cell repertoires in COVID-19. Assay used: immunoSEQ multiplex PCR; TCRdb lists only in-frame clones, some missing. This sample has 150,000 or so clones, with approximately 82% found just once. Sequences were obtained from peripheral blood. The receptors derive from an older man who had recovered from COVID-19.

This chain links TRBV6-1 with TRBJ2-2; D gene unclear. Germline lookup yields CDR1 MNHNS and CDR2 SASEGT. V lost 2 bases and J lost 7, with 17 bases in between. The CDR3 runs 16 residues. CDR3 protein: CASSERMTSGGGELFF. For the CDR3, the DNA is TGTGCCAGCAGTGAAAGAATGACCTCGGGTGGCGGGGAGCTGTTTTTT.

The gene calls are TRBV11-2 and TRBJ2-1, with D perhaps TRBD1 (6 bases). Germline-derived CDR1 and CDR2 are SGHAT and FQNNGV. The CDR3 extends over 13 amino acids. Trimming removed 1 base from V and 8 bases from J, with 9 bases in between. CDR3 in amino acids: CASSLARQDEQFF. The CDR3 DNA is TGTGCCAGCAGCTTAGCCCGACAGGATGAGCAGTTCTTC. Full variable domain (outside the CDR3, taken from reference TRBV11-2 and TRBJ2-1): EAGVAQSPRYKIIEKRQSVAFWCNPISGHATLYWYQQILGQGPKLLIQFQNNGVVDDSQLPKDRFSAERLKGVDSTLKIQPAKLEDSAVYLCASSLARQDEQFFGPGTRLTVL.

The chain has TRBV5-1 and TRBJ2-3, with D maybe TRBD1 (6 bases). Germline V gives CDR1 SGHRS, CDR2 YFSETQ. Trimming removed 1 base from V and 6 bases from J, with 9 bases in between. The CDR3 is made up of 13 amino acids. The CDR3 sequence is CASSLQQGDTQYF. In DNA form, the CDR3 reads TGCGCCAGCAGCTTGCAACAGGGTGATACGCAGTATTTT.

V and J are TRBV9 and TRBJ1-3; D gene ambiguous. The V gene lost 0 bases and the J gene lost 0 bases, with 16 bases spanning the gap. CDR1 is SGDLS and CDR2 is YYNGEE in the germline V gene. This CDR3 is built from 18 residues. The CDR3 DNA reads TGTGCCAGCAGCGTAGACCCAGAGACACCCTTCTCTGGAAACACCATATATTTT. Protein sequence: CASSVDPETPFSGNTIYF.

The V gene is TRBV5-6, the J gene TRBJ2-7, with 10 nucleotides matching TRBD1. Trimming took 6 bases from V and 1 from J; bases not matched to a gene: 7. Germline V lookup: CDR1 SGHDT, CDR2 YYEEEE. The CDR3 runs 15 residues. The CDR3 nucleotides are TGTGCCAGCATCGTTAGGACAGGGGGATCCTACGAGCAGTACTTC. This encodes CASIVRTGGSYEQYF.

V gene TRBV4-2 combines with J gene TRBJ1-5, with a possible D match to TRBD1 (6 bases). The CDR3 is made up of 16 amino acids. CDR1 is LGHNA, CDR2 YNFKEQ, per germline. V lost 0 bases and J 0 bases, leaving 9 bases between the germline ends. CDR3: CASSQEMDSSNQPQHF. Here the CDR3 DNA reads TGTGCCAGCAGCCAAGAGATGGACAGTAGCAATCAGCCCCAGCATTTT.

This clone turned up a few times. The chain links TRBV30 to TRBJ1-2, with 8 nucleotides matching TRBD1. The germline V gene has CDR1 GTSNPN and CDR2 SVGIG (reference sequence). This CDR3 spans 13 amino acids. Trimming at V came to 4 bases and at J to 7 bases, leaving 8 bases not matched to a gene. The CDR3 DNA reads TGTGCCTGGAATGCAGGGGGCAGGAGTGGCTACACCTTC. Its protein product is CAWNAGGRSGYTF.

The V call is TRBV19, the J call TRBJ2-1, with 7 bases matching TRBD1. Trimming at V came to 5 bases and at J to 10 bases, leaving 14 bases not matched to a gene. This CDR3 is built from 15 residues. Germline V lookup: CDR1 LNHDA, CDR2 SQIVND (reference sequence). The CDR3 DNA reads TGTGCCAGTAGTCTCCCGGGACAGCCCCACTACGAGCAGTTCTTC. It yields the protein CASSLPGQPHYEQFF.

The chain employs TRBV27 and TRBJ2-2, with a weak D call TRBD1 (5 bases). Germline assignment: CDR1 MNHEY and CDR2 SMNVEV (reference sequence). The length of the CDR3 is 12 residues. The V end was cut by 8 bases, the J end by 6 bases, with 10 bases between. The CDR3 loop reads CASSRVPGELFF. The CDR3 coding sequence is TGTGCCAGCTCCAGGGTTCCCGGGGAGCTGTTTTTT.

The chain couples TRBV6-5 to TRBJ2-7, with TRBD1 as a possible D gene (5 bases). Per germline, CDR1 MNHEY and CDR2 SVGAGI. V shed 0 bases and J shed 2 bases, with 14 bases lying between them. The CDR3 spans 16 residues. The chain's CDR3 is CASSYSVQGYTYEQYF. CDR3 coding DNA: TGTGCCAGCAGTTACTCGGTTCAGGGCTACACCTACGAGCAGTACTTC.

In this sample, this clone turned up once. Here the CDR3 DNA reads TGTGCCAGCAGTTACGAGAGCCGGTCTAGCTCCTACGAGCAGTACTTC. This encodes CASSYESRSSSYEQYF. The V gene is TRBV6-2 or TRBV6-3, the J gene TRBJ2-7; D remains ambiguous. Trimming took off 2 bases at V and 0 bases at J, with 14 bases between the two ends. Germline V gene sequence: CDR1 MNHEY, CDR2 SVGEGT. The length of the CDR3 is 16 residues.

The table lists this clone with a few counts. The rearrangement links TRBV7-3 to TRBJ2-1; possibly TRBD2 for D (5 bases). The CDR3 has 15 residues. Trimming took 0 bases from V and 5 from J, leaving 11 bases between them. Germline CDR1 reads SGHTA; CDR2 reads FQGTGA. The CDR3 DNA sequence: TGTGCCAGCAGCTTAACCCCAGGACTTAACAATGAGCAGTTCTTC. Its protein is CASSLTPGLNNEQFF.

The chain recombines TRBV11-2 with TRBJ2-5; D may be TRBD1 (6 bases). Trimming removed 8 bases from V and 5 bases from J, with 15 bases in between. Germline V gives CDR1 SGHAT, CDR2 FQNNGV. There are 13 residues in the CDR3. The DNA for the CDR3 is TGTGCCAGCGCCCAGCAGGGGTCGGAGACCCAGTACTTC. Translation gives CASAQQGSETQYF.

This sequence joins TRBV5-5 and TRBJ2-5; D is perhaps TRBD1 (7 bases). The V end was cut by 6 bases, the J end by 1 base, with 16 bases between. CDR3 size: 15 residues. The germline V gene encodes CDR1 SGHKS and CDR2 YYEKEE (reference sequence). Here the CDR3 reads CASTPGGTIQETQYF. In DNA form, the CDR3 reads TGTGCCAGCACCCCAGGGGGGACCATCCAAGAGACCCAGTACTTC.

The V call is TRBV24-1, the J call TRBJ2-1, with 7 bases fitting TRBD2. Per germline, CDR1 KGHDR and CDR2 SFDVKD. V was clipped by 12 bases and J by 3 bases; unmatched bases: 7. This CDR3 is 13 amino acids long. CDR3 region: CALRSGNYNEQFF. The CDR3 DNA sequence: TGTGCCCTAAGGAGCGGGAACTACAATGAGCAGTTCTTC.

V gene TRBV7-2 combines with J gene TRBJ2-7; 12 nucleotides align to TRBD2. This CDR3 comprises 17 residues. J gave up 3 bases and V 5 bases, and 11 bases lay outside the gene matches. The germline gives CDR1 SGHTA, CDR2 FQGNSA. CDR3: CASSPHGLAGRGYEQYF. CDR3 coding DNA: TGTGCCAGCAGCCCTCACGGACTAGCGGGAAGGGGCTACGAGCAGTACTTC.

CDR3 sequence reads: CASSRTGRDTEAFF. The DNA for the CDR3 is TGTGCCAGCAGCCGGACAGGACGAGACACTGAAGCTTTCTTT. This rearrangement joins TRBV4-2 to TRBJ1-1, with 7 bases aligning to TRBD1. There are 14 residues in the CDR3. CDR1 and CDR2 from the germline V gene are LGHNA and YNFKEQ. V lost 4 bases and J lost 3; bases outside the gene matches: 5.